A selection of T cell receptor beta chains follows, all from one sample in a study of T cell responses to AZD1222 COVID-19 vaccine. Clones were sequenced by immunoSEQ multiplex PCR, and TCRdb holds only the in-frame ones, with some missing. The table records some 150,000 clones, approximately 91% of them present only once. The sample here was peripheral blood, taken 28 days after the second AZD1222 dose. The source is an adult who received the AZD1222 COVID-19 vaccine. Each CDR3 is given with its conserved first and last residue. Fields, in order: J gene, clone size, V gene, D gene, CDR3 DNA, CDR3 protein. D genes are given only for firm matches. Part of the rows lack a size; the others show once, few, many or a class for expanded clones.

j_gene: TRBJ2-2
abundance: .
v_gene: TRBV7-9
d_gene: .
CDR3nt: TGTGCCAGCAGCTTAATACAGGAGCTGTTTTTT
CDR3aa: CASSLIQELFF

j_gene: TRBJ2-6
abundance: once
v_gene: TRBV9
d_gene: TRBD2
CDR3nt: TGTGCCAGCAGCCCCCGGACTAGCGGGAGCTCTGGGGCCAACGTCCTGACTTTC
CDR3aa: CASSPRTSGSSGANVLTF

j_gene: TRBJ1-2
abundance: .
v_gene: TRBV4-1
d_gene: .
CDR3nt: TGCGCCAGCAGCCAAGACGGGACCTTCGGCTACACCTTC
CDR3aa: CASSQDGTFGYTF

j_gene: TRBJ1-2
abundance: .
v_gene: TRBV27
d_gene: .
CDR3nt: TGTGCCAGCAGTTTAGCAGGGAATGGGTATGGCTACACCTTC
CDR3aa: CASSLAGNGYGYTF

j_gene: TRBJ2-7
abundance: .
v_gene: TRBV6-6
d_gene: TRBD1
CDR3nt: TGTGCCAGCAGCAAAGGAAGCAGGACAGGGGTTTACGAGCAGTACTTC
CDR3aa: CASSKGSRTGVYEQYF

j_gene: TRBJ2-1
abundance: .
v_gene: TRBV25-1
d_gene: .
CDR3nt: TGTGCCAGCAGTGCCCTAACAGGGAGCTCCTACAATGAGCAGTTCTTC
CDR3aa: CASSALTGSSYNEQFF

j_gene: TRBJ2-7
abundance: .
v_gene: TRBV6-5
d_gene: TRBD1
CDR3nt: TGTGCCAGCAGCACCACCGGGACAGGGGCCTACGAGCAGTACTTC
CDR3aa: CASSTTGTGAYEQYF

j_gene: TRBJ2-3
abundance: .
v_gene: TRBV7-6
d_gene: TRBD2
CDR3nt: TGTGCCAGCAGCTTACTAGCGGGGGGTACTAGCACAGATACGCAGTATTTT
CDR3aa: CASSLLAGGTSTDTQYF

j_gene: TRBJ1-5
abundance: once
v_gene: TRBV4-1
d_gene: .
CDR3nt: TGCGCCAGCAGCCAAGATCGCGGCTTCAATCAGCCCCAGCATTTT
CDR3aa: CASSQDRGFNQPQHF

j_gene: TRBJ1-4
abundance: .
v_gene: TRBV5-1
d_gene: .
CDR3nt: TGCGCCAGCAGCTTGGTCGGTGGGAAGGGTGAAAAACTGTTTTTT
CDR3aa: CASSLVGGKGEKLFF

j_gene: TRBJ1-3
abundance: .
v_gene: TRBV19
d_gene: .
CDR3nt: TGTGCCAGTAGTATAATAGGAGCCTCTGGAAACACCATATATTTT
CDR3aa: CASSIIGASGNTIYF

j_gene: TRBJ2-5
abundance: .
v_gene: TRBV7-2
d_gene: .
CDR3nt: TGTGCCAGCAGCCCATTGACAGGCCGACAAGAGACCCAGTACTTC
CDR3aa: CASSPLTGRQETQYF

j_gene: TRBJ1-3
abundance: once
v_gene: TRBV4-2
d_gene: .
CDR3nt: TGTGCCAGCAGCCAAGATTCTCACACCAGCTCTGGAAACACCATATATTTT
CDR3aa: CASSQDSHTSSGNTIYF

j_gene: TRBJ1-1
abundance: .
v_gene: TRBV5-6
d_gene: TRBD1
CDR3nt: TGTGCCAGCAGCTGGGACAGGAACACTGAAGCTTTCTTT
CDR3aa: CASSWDRNTEAFF

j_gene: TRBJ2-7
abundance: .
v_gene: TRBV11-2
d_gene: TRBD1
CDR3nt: TGTGCCAGCAGCCAGGGACAGGGTGAAGAGCAGTACTTC
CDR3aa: CASSQGQGEEQYF

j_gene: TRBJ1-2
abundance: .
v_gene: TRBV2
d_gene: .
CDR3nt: TGTGCCAGCAGTACGGACCGGACGGGTGGCTACACCTTC
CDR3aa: CASSTDRTGGYTF

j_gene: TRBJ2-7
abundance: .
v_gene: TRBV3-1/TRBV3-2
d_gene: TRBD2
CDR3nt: TGTGCCAGCAGCCAACCCACTGGGACTAGCGGGGCCTACGAGCAGTACTTC
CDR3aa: CASSQPTGTSGAYEQYF

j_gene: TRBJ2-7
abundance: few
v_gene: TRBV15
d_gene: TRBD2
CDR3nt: TGTGCCACCAGCGGGTCACTAGCGGGAAAAGAGCAGTACTTC
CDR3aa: CATSGSLAGKEQYF

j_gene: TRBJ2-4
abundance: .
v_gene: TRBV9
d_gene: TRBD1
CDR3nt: TGTGCCAGCAGCGTCAGTGAGGACAGGGGCTTAAACATTCAGTACTTC
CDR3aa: CASSVSEDRGLNIQYF

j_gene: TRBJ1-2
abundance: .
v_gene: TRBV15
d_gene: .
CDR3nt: TGTGCCACCAGCAGCCATGACACCGGGACCTATGGCTACACCTTC
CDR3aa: CATSSHDTGTYGYTF

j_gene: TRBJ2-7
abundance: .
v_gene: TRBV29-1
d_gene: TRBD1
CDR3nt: TGCAGCGTTGAAGGGGCAGGGGGCCCCTACGAGCAGTACTTC
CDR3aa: CSVEGAGGPYEQYF

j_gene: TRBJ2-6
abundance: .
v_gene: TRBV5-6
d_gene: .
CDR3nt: TGTGCCAGCAGCCCAACAGGGTCTGGGGCCAACGTCCTGACTTTC
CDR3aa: CASSPTGSGANVLTF

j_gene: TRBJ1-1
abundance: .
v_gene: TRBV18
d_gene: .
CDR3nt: TGTGCCAGCTCACCGGACAAGGCTCAGAAGTCTTTCTTT
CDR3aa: CASSPDKAQKSFF

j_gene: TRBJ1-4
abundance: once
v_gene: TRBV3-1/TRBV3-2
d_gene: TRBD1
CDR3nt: TGTGCCAGCAGCCACTTCTCCGGGACAGATGGGGAAAAACTGTTTTTT
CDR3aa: CASSHFSGTDGEKLFF

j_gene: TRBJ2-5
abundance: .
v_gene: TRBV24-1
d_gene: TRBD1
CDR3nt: TGTGCCACCAGTGACGACAGGGACGGGAATGAGACCCAGTACTTC
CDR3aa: CATSDDRDGNETQYF

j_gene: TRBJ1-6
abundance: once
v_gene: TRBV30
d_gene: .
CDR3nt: TGTGCCTGGAGTGGTGTAAACTATAATTCACCCCTCCACTTT
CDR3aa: CAWSGVNYNSPLHF

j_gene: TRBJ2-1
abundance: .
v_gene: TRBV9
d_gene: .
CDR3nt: TGTGCCAGCAGCCCGGGACTTACAGGGTTCGCGATCAATGAGCAGTTCTTC
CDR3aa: CASSPGLTGFAINEQFF

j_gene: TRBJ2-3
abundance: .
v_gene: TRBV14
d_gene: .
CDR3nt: TGTGCCAGCAGCTCCCCGTGGGTGGCAGGAGCGTCCACAGATACGCAGTATTTT
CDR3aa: CASSSPWVAGASTDTQYF

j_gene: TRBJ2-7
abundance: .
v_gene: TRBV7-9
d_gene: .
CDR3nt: TGTGCCAGCAGCCCGAGCTCCTACGAGCAGTACTTC
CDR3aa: CASSPSSYEQYF

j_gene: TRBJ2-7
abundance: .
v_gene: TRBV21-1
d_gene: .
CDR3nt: TGTGCCAGCAGCAAAGTTATATGGGGACGGCGGCACAAGACGGGGCCGCACGAGCAGTACTTC
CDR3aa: CASSKVIWGRRHKTGPHEQYF

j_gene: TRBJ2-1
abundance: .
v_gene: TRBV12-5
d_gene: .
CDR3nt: TGTGCTAGTGGTTTGGCAAGCCGGGAGCAGTTCTTC
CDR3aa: CASGLASREQFF

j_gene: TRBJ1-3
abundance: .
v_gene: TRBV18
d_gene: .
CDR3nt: TGTGCCAGCTCACCACAGGAGGGGAGCTCTGGAAACACCATATATTTT
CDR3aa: CASSPQEGSSGNTIYF

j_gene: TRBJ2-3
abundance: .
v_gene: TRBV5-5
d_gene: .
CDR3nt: TGTGCCAGCAGTTTAGACCTAGCCGTAAGCACAGATACGCAGTATTTT
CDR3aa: CASSLDLAVSTDTQYF

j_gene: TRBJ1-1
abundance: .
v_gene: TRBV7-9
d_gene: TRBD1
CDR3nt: TGTGCCAGCAGCCACTCGGACAGGGGAGGAACTGAAGCTTTCTTT
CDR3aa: CASSHSDRGGTEAFF

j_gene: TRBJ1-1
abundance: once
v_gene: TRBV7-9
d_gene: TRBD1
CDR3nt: TGTGCCAGCAGGCCGACAGGGATGAACACTGAAGCTTTCTTT
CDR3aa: CASRPTGMNTEAFF

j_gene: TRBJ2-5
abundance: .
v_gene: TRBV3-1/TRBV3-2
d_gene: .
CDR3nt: TGTGCCAGCAGCCAAGTTCCGGGGGCTCGAGAGACCCAGTACTTC
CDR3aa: CASSQVPGARETQYF

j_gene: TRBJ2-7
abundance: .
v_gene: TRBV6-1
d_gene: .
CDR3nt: TGTGCCAGCAGTGAAGTCCCTACCTCCGAGCAGTACTTC
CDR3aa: CASSEVPTSEQYF

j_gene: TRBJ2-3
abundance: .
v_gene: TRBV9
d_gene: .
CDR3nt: TGTGCCAGCAGCCCCACCGGGGCTTTCATAGATACGCAGTATTTT
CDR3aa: CASSPTGAFIDTQYF

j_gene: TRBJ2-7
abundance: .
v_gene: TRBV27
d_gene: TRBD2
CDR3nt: TGTGCCAGCAGGCGACTAGCGGGAGTCTCCGAGCAGTACTTC
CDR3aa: CASRRLAGVSEQYF

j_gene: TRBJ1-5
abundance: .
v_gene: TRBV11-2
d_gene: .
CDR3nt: TGTGCCAGCAGCAGGCAGGGAATGAGCAATCAGCCCCAGCATTTT
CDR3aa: CASSRQGMSNQPQHF

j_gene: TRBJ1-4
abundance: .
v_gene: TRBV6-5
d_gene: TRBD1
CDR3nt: TGTGCCAGCGAAGGGACAGGGAAAGAAAAACTGTTTTTT
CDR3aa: CASEGTGKEKLFF

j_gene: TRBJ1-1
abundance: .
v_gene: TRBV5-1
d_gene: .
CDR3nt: TGCGCCAGCAGCTTGGCAGGGCGGTTCTTTGGGAACACTGAAGCTTTCTTT
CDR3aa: CASSLAGRFFGNTEAFF

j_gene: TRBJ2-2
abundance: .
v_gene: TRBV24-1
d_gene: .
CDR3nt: TGTGCCACCAGTGAAGTCTTCGGGGAGCTGTTTTTT
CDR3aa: CATSEVFGELFF